These 17 T cell receptor beta chains originate from one sample sequenced in a study of graft-versus-host responses after intestinal transplantation. Generated by immunoSEQ multiplex PCR, the TCRdb table keeps only in-frame clones and is missing some. The sample lists approximately 90,000 clones, just under 95% occurring once. No antigen has been identified for these receptors. Sequencing was performed on unstimulated CD8+ T cells sorted from spleen or lymph node cells, taken before transplant. The receptor set was obtained from a human donor who was the organ donor for an intestinal transplant.

This chain connects TRBV28 to TRBJ2-7; D is uncertain. The CDR3 runs to 13 residues. The V and J ends lost 3 bases and 6 bases respectively, with 12 bases between them. The germline V gene has CDR1 MDHEN and CDR2 SYDVKM. DNA of the CDR3: TGTGCCAGCAGTTTGTTCTCGAGCCTCGAGCAGTACTTC. Translated, it gives CASSLFSSLEQYF.

The chain combines TRBV7-2 with TRBJ2-1, with D possibly matching TRBD2 (5 bases). This CDR3 contains 17 residues. Germline CDR1 and CDR2: SGHTA and FQGNSA. V gave up 1 base and J gave up 5 bases, with 18 bases separating them. The CDR3 DNA reads TGTGCCAGCAGCTTAGAAATTGGGAGCGCCCAACACAATGAGCAGTTCTTC. As protein: CASSLEIGSAQHNEQFF.

Remarks on this clone: This sample also contains other DNA sequences that code for the same CDR3. The chain combines TRBV7-9 with TRBJ1-1; possibly TRBD1 for D (5 bases). The CDR3 is 14 amino acids. CDR1 is SEHNR and CDR2 is FQNEAQ in the germline V gene (reference sequence). V was cut by 5 bases and J by 0 bases, with 10 bases left in between. The CDR3: CASSLGGMNTEAFF. The CDR3 region has the DNA TGTGCCAGCAGCCTCGGGGGGATGAACACTGAAGCTTTCTTT.

The chain has TRBV5-1 and TRBJ1-1; the D gene is possibly TRBD1 (5 bases). CDR1 and CDR2 (germline): SGHRS, YFSETQ. V lost 5 bases to trimming and J lost 6 bases, with 17 bases between them. CDR3 length: 14 residues. The CDR3 bases are TGCGCCAGCAGAAGCGGGGACCGGGGCTCTGAAGCTTTCTTT. It translates to CASRSGDRGSEAFF.

The V and J genes are TRBV7-8 and TRBJ2-7; TRBD1 might be the D (5 bases). The germline gives CDR1 SGHVS, CDR2 FQNEAQ. This CDR3 has 14 amino acids. Between the trimmed V and J ends, which lost 1 base and 3 bases, there was a span of 10 bases. CDR3 loop: CASSLVRVIYEQYF. CDR3 nucleotide sequence: TGTGCCAGCAGCTTAGTCAGGGTTATCTACGAGCAGTACTTC.

The rearrangement uses TRBV6-6 and TRBJ2-7, with 10 bases aligning to TRBD2. CDR1 and CDR2 (germline): MNHNY, SVGAGI (reference sequence). Trimming cost V 3 bases and J 4 bases; bases outside gene matches: 6. There are 15 residues in the CDR3. DNA for the CDR3: TGTGCCAGCAGTTATTTAGCGGGGGGCGGGTACGAGCAGTACTTC. It encodes CASSYLAGGGYEQYF.

This chain connects TRBV29-1 to TRBJ1-2, with 8 nucleotides matching TRBD1. The germline gives CDR1 SQVTM, CDR2 ANQGSEA. The junction had 6 bases not matched to a gene; V was cut back by 4 bases and J by 2 bases. This CDR3 has 14 residues. CDR3 region: CSVVVTGVNYGYTF. CDR3 DNA sequence: TGCAGCGTTGTCGTGACAGGGGTCAACTATGGCTACACCTTC.

The V gene is TRBV30, the J gene TRBJ2-1, with D possibly matching TRBD2 (5 bases). Germline CDR1 GTSNPN, CDR2 SVGIG (reference sequence). The CDR3 contains 11 residues. V shed 7 bases and J shed 8 bases, with 12 bases lying between them. The CDR3 region is CASRTGDEQFF. The DNA of the CDR3 is TGTGCCTCCAGGACTGGGGATGAGCAGTTCTTC. Supplemented by reference TRBV30 and TRBJ2-1, the full variable domain reads SQTIHQWPATLVQPVGSPLSLECTVEGTSNPNLYWYRQAAGRGLQLLFYSVGIGQISSEVPQNLSASRPQDRQFILSSKKLLLSDSGFYLCASRTGDEQFFGPGTRLTVL.

This rearrangement joins TRBV29-1 to TRBJ1-1, with 7 bases that match TRBD1. The CDR3 runs 13 residues. The junction had 6 bases not matched to a gene; V was cut back by 7 bases and J by 1 base. Germline CDR1 and CDR2: SQVTM and ANQGSEA. The CDR3: CSGRQGWNTEAFF. The CDR3 nucleotides are TGCAGCGGTAGACAGGGTTGGAACACTGAAGCTTTCTTT.

As concerns this clone: The sample holds other DNA sequences that translate to the same CDR3. The gene calls are TRBV9 and TRBJ1-3, with 7 nucleotides matching TRBD1. Trimming took 2 bases from V and 0 from J; bases not matched to a gene: 5. The CDR3 extends over 16 amino acids. Germline V CDR1 and CDR2: SGDLS, YYNGEE. The CDR3, as DNA: TGTGCCAGCAGCGTGACGACAGGGCACTCTGGAAACACCATATATTTT. This translates into CASSVTTGHSGNTIYF.

Concerning this clone itself: The sample carries other DNA sequences with the same CDR3. The chain recombines TRBV19 with TRBJ1-3; 8 positions match TRBD1. This CDR3 contains 14 residues. The J segment lost 1 base and the V segment lost 6 bases, leaving 2 bases of the junction unmatched. The V gene's germline CDR1 is LNHDA and CDR2 SQIVND (reference sequence). The CDR3 is CASSQGASGNTIYF. DNA of the CDR3: TGTGCCAGTAGCCAGGGGGCTTCTGGAAACACCATATATTTT.

The chain is built from TRBV27 and TRBJ1-1, with TRBD1 identical over 10 bases. The CDR3 extends over 16 amino acids. The germline CDR1 and CDR2 sequences are MNHEY and SMNVEV (reference sequence). The junction had 10 bases not matched to a gene; V was cut back by 5 bases and J by 4 bases. CDR3 coding DNA: TGTGCCAGCAGTCCCCTCGGGACAGGGGTGACCACTGAAGCTTTCTTT. Translated, it gives CASSPLGTGVTTEAFF.

The gene calls are TRBV13 and TRBJ1-1; a weak D match, TRBD1 (6 bases). V was clipped by 4 bases and J by 1 base, with 19 bases between them. The length of the CDR3 is 17 residues. Germline loops: CDR1 PRHDT, CDR2 FYEKMQ (reference sequence). DNA for the CDR3: TGTGCCAGCAGCTCATCAGGGGAGGGGCAATGGAACACTGAAGCTTTCTTT. Protein: CASSSSGEGQWNTEAFF.

The chain is built from TRBV7-3 and TRBJ2-3; TRBD2 matches at 8 bases. The CDR3 loop spans 15 amino acids. J gave up 6 bases and V 6 bases, and 11 bases lay outside the gene matches. Germline CDR1 reads SGHTA; CDR2 reads FQGTGA. Here the CDR3 DNA reads TGTGCCAGCAGTGCCGCGGGGCTAGCGGGTGATACGCAGTATTTT. Translation: CASSAAGLAGDTQYF. The complete variable domain, with remaining parts taken from reference TRBV7-3 and TRBJ2-3, reads GAGVSQTPSNKVTEKGKYVELRCDPISGHTALYWYRQSLGQGPEFLIYFQGTGAADDSGLPNDRFFAVRPEGSVSTLKIQRTERGDSAVYLCASSAAGLAGDTQYFGPGTRLTVL.

The chain uses TRBV4-1 and TRBJ2-2; 8 bases are a match to TRBD2. Germline V CDR1 and CDR2: MGHRA, YSYEKL. J gave up 5 bases and V 6 bases, and 5 bases lay outside the gene matches. The CDR3 covers 14 residues. CDR3 in amino acids: CASSPGGRTGELFF. DNA of the CDR3: TGCGCCAGCAGTCCGGGGGGGCGGACCGGGGAGCTGTTTTTT.

V and J are TRBV19 and TRBJ1-1, with D hard to call. V shed 6 bases and J shed 4 bases, with 12 bases lying between them. In germline, CDR1 is LNHDA, CDR2 SQIVND (reference sequence). The CDR3 totals 13 residues. The CDR3 DNA reads as TGTGCCAGTAGCCCCTCCTGGCCCACTGAAGCTTTCTTT. Translating it yields CASSPSWPTEAFF.

This clone appeared once. This chain joins TRBV5-6 and TRBJ2-3; the D gene is possibly TRBD1 (5 bases). The V gene's germline CDR1 is SGHDT and CDR2 YYEEEE. This CDR3 comprises 14 residues. V gave up 5 bases and J gave up 1 base, with 11 bases separating them. The CDR3 bases are TGTGCCAGCAGGCCAGGGTCCCGCACAGATACGCAGTATTTT. This translates into CASRPGSRTDTQYF. Using reference TRBV5-6 and TRBJ2-3 for the parts outside the CDR3, the full variable domain is DAGVTQSPTHLIKTRGQQVTLRCSPKSGHDTVSWYQQALGQGPQFIFQYYEEEERQRGNFPDRFSGHQFPNYSSELNVNALLLGDSALYLCASRPGSRTDTQYFGPGTRLTVL.